This T cell receptor beta chain was observed in a study of tumor-infiltrating lymphocytes in glioblastoma multiforme (dated by TCRdb to the late 2010s). Concerning the study at large: Whether intratumoral genomic heterogeneity fosters TIL diversity was tested through joint investigation of somatic mutations, TIL diversity and immune response activity.

The cysteine opens and the phenylalanine closes a CDR3 of 11 amino acids. Left in the record is the CDR3 DNA by itself, 33 bases read in frame from the first base. CDR1 is given as MNHEY and CDR2 as SVGEGT, both from the germline V gene. V is reduced by 5 bases and J by 5 bases, leaving a spacing of 7 bases between them. A modified ARM-PCR protocol with multiple V-beta primers and a C-beta primer was used to build TCRB libraries from RNA via three nested multiplex PCR rounds. Starting from 0.45 to 0.5 ug of total RNA, TCRB-specific cDNA was synthesized using ProtoScript II Reverse Transcriptase and a C-beta primer. For the TCRB libraries, no unique molecular identifiers were described. In the third PCR, barcodes and adapters were added over roughly 25 cycles with Deep VentR (exo-) polymerase, and the 250-500 bp bands were then gel purified. TCRB libraries were sequenced with 250 bp paired-end reads on an Illumina HiSeq 2500. The authors' analysis ran thus. Reads were cleaned with Trimmomatic, merged with FLASH, assigned V, D and J segments with MiGEC, and analyzed with VDJtools. Repertoire diversity was measured using the Shannon-Wiener diversity index, which was calculated with VDJtools. TCRdb trimmed the raw reads at Q25, called clones with MiXCR and kept productive beta chains. Every CDR3 protein is listed once, alongside the most common genes and DNA of its rows. The authors' filters were not applied to this entry. The sample table lists 10,000 or so distinct CDR3 sequences, approximately 75% of them with a count of one. The ten largest clones take up approximately 40% of the sample.

Comment on this clonotype: What this receptor recognizes is not known. No quality values exist for individual bases; no much larger clone is one base distant.

Overall study outcomes, separate from this receptor: Generalizability is limited because the TCR and somatic mutation analysis included only one glioblastoma patient. Clone frequencies may be distorted by RNA-based TCR sequencing because unequal numbers of TCR transcripts are carried by T cells. The authors noted that sorting T cells into functional subsets, which was not done in the study, would be a future improvement.

The AllPrep DNA/RNA mini kit was used to purify genomic DNA and total RNA at the same time from each of the approximately nine tumor samples. Every RNA sample had an OD 260/280 ratio above 1.9 and an RNA integrity number above 6.5. The chain joins TRBV6-2 or TRBV6-3 to TRBJ2-7; no D segment can be confidently identified. The clonotype originates from a male donor with glioblastoma. The sequenced material came from brain tumor tissue. The DNA sequence is as follows: TGTGCCAGCAGTCGCGCCCACGAGCAGTACTTC. It is translated as CASSRAHEQYF.